This T cell receptor beta chain was recorded in a study of Ad26.COV2.S vaccination and SARS-CoV-2 variants. At the level of the study: Once or twice, 56 days apart, Ad26.COV2.S was delivered intramuscularly. Study-wide results and caveats: Substantial breadth was reportedly displayed by spike-specific CD8+ and CD4+ T cell responses after vaccination. It is possible that the TCR breadth and depth analyses underestimated the total T cell responses. Spike-specific TCR breadth was greater after Ad26.COV2.S than placebo.

CDR1 and CDR2 (germline): MGHRA, YSYEKL. The CDR3 totals 14 residues. Trimming cost V 1 base and J 5 bases, with 11 bases left between them. Only a few counts were recorded for this clone. Its antigen is undetermined. The sample's treatment: some 19 received Ad26.COV2.S at low or high dose, single or two shots; about 5 received placebo; per-sample allocation not given. Specimens were obtained on day 63 following the first vaccine or placebo injection. Generated by immunoSEQ multiplex PCR, the TCRdb table keeps only in-frame clones and is missing some. The repertoire holds about 400,000 clones, with 83% as singletons.

The specimen was peripheral blood, collected in a trial of Ad26.COV2.S vaccine versus placebo. This receptor was obtained from a person aged 18 to 59 who received the Ad26.COV2.S COVID-19 vaccine or a placebo. The genes are TRBV4-1 and TRBJ1-1; TRBD1 might be the D (5 bases). CDR3 sequence reads: CASSQVDSRTEAFF. The CDR3 DNA is TGCGCCAGCAGCCAAGTAGACAGTCGGACTGAAGCTTTCTTT.